This TCR beta chain was captured in a study of T cells in Graves' hyperthyroidism and ophthalmopathy. Study in general: The authors collected peripheral blood at initial diagnosis, before any treatment.

Between the trimmed V and J ends, which lost 0 bases and 2 bases, there was a span of 12 bases. Germline assignment: CDR1 SGHKS and CDR2 YYEKEE (reference sequence). The CDR3 has 15 amino acids. Whole-study results and caveats: Ophthalmopathy was model-predicted a median about 6.7 months pre-onset. Clonotypes that were expanded in thyroid above 0.001 mostly appeared in blood too.

It was RNA transcripts that yielded the amplified TCR beta CDR3 regions. A set of HTBI primers served as the primers for a first-round RT-PCR of the TCR CDR3. TCRdb reprocessed the multiplex PCR reads with MiXCR, giving one entry per CDR3 protein. The sample includes around 700,000 distinct CDR3 sequences, 30% to 40% seen only once; the top ten take less than 40%. Details on this clonotype: Its antigen is not known.

Across 18 months, stable Graves' hyperthyroidism was marked by no progression to ophthalmopathy. The sequence was collected from a woman between 40 and 50 years old with Graves' hyperthyroidism. V is TRBV5-5 and J is TRBJ2-7, with D perhaps matching TRBD1 (5 bases). The sequenced material came from blood. For the CDR3, the DNA is TGTGCCAGCAGCTTGGATGGCAGGGTCCCCTACGAGCAGTACTTC. Protein: CASSLDGRVPYEQYF.